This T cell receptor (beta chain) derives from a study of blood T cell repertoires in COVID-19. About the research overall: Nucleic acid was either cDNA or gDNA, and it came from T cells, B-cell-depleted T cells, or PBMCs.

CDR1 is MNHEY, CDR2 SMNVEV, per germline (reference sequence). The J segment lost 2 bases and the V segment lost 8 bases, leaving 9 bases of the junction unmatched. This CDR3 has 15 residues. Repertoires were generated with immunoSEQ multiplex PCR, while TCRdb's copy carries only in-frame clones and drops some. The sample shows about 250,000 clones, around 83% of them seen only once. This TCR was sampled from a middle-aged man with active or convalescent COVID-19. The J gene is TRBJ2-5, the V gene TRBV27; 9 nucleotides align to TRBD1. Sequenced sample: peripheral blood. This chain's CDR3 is CASPKLDRGQETQYF. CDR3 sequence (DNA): TGTGCCAGCCCAAAACTAGACAGGGGGCAAGAGACCCAGTACTTC.